The TCR beta chain under discussion was sequenced for a study of immune evolution from preneoplasia to lung adenocarcinoma. Sequenced by immunoSEQ multiplex PCR; TCRdb stores in-frame clones only, minus some. Among over 7,000 clones listed, around three quarters were seen once. In the case of this clone: Its antigen is currently unknown.

Study-wide points: Later-stage lesions appeared to have more T cells, more diversity, less clonality.

The V and J ends lost 3 bases and 7 bases, in that order; junction bases with no gene match: 7. Germline CDR1 and CDR2: KGHSH and LQKENI. The CDR3 sequence is 16 residues long. The V call is TRBV18, the J call TRBJ2-1; 12 nucleotides agree with TRBD2. The sequence was obtained from a person aged 35 to 50 with lung adenocarcinoma. Material: FFPE invasive lung adenocarcinoma tissue. CDR3 protein: CASSPRLAGEGNEQFF. CDR3 bases: TGTGCCAGCTCACCTCGACTAGCGGGAGAGGGGAATGAGCAGTTCTTC.